What follows are 21 T cell receptor beta chains derived from one specimen sequenced in a study of T cells in Graves' hyperthyroidism and ophthalmopathy. RNA transcripts gave rise to amplified TCR beta CDR3 regions. Primed by the HTBI set, a first-round RT-PCR was run on the TCR CDR3. TCRdb redid the calling of the multiplex PCR reads with MiXCR, one entry per CDR3 protein. Of about 740,000 distinct CDR3 sequences in the sample, roughly 15% were seen once. The sample taken for sequencing was blood. Receptors originate from a woman in her late teens or twenties with Graves' hyperthyroidism.

This clonotype was observed a handful of times. This chain joins TRBV9 and TRBJ2-1; TRBD1 is a possible D gene (6 bases). With 3 bases removed from V and 5 bases from J, the gap between germline ends came to 15 bases. The CDR3 has 15 amino acids. CDR1 is SGDLS and CDR2 is YYNGEE in the germline V gene. CDR3 bases: TGTGCCAGCAGCGAGACAGGAATCGCCCACAATGAGCAGTTCTTC. Translated: CASSETGIAHNEQFF. Using reference TRBV9 and TRBJ2-1 for the parts outside the CDR3, the full variable domain is DSGVTQTPKHLITATGQRVTLRCSPRSGDLSVYWYQQSLDQGLQFLIQYYNGEERAKGNILERFSAQQFPDLHSELNLSSLELGDSALYFCASSETGIAHNEQFFGPGTRLTVL.

The genes are TRBV2 and TRBJ1-2; the D gene is possibly TRBD1 (5 bases). Trimming pared 7 bases from V and 8 bases from J, leaving 14 bases between. Germline lookup yields CDR1 SNHLY and CDR2 FYNNEI. This CDR3 contains 12 residues. This CDR3 reads CASNGAAGGYTF. CDR3 DNA sequence: TGTGCCAGCAACGGGGCCGCGGGAGGCTACACCTTC.

The rearrangement joins TRBV5-1 to TRBJ2-5; 8 bases are shared with TRBD2. This CDR3 has 14 amino acids. The J segment lost 4 bases and the V segment lost 0 bases, leaving 2 bases of the junction unmatched. From germline, CDR1 is SGHRS and CDR2 YFSETQ. The CDR3 bases are TGCGCCAGCAGCTTGGAAGCGGGAGTAGAGACCCAGTACTTC. It specifies CASSLEAGVETQYF.

This clonotype has just a few counts. A much larger clonotype is one base distant, so this may be a read error. The rearrangement joins TRBV7-8 to TRBJ2-5, with TRBD2 matching over 9 bases. The V gene end was trimmed by 1 base and the J gene end by 4 bases; junction bases not matched to a gene: 1. The CDR3 extends over 14 amino acids. Germline V CDR1 and CDR2: SGHVS, FQNEAQ. CDR3 region: CASSLETSGETQYF. CDR3 DNA sequence: TGTGCCAGCAGCTTAGAGACTAGCGGAGAGACCCAGTACTTC.

The chain uses TRBV6-1 and TRBJ2-7; possibly TRBD1 or TRBD2 for D (5 bases each). This CDR3 has 12 amino acids. The germline V gene has CDR1 MNHNS and CDR2 SASEGT. Trimming cost V 11 bases and J 2 bases, with 13 bases left between them. The CDR3 DNA follows: TGTGCCGGGGGACCGGGGCCCTACGAGCAGTACTTC. Its protein is CAGGPGPYEQYF.

In this sample, this clonotype turned up a few times. V gene TRBV4-1 combines with J gene TRBJ2-1; 11 nucleotides agree with TRBD2. Trimming took 0 bases from V and 9 from J; bases not matched to a gene: 7. CDR1 and CDR2 from the germline V gene are MGHRA and YSYEKL. The CDR3 has 16 amino acids. CDR3 residues: CASSQELAGVQGEQFF. In DNA, the CDR3 is TGCGCCAGCAGCCAAGAACTAGCGGGAGTACAGGGTGAGCAGTTCTTC.

There are a few counts of this clonotype. J is TRBJ1-2 and V is TRBV5-6, with 12 bases identical to TRBD1. Germline loops: CDR1 SGHDT, CDR2 YYEEEE. V shed 7 bases and J 5 bases; nucleotides not matched to a gene: 3. The CDR3 has 13 residues. The CDR3 loop is CASRDRGQYGYTF. The CDR3 DNA follows: TGTGCCAGCCGGGACAGGGGGCAATATGGCTACACCTTC.

This clonotype was picked up a small number of times. The rearrangement joins TRBV4-3 to TRBJ2-1; 7 nucleotides match TRBD1. Germline loops: CDR1 LGHNA, CDR2 YSLEER. Germline trimming cut 0 bases from V and 2 bases from J; bases unmatched to any gene: 4. The CDR3 covers 16 residues. The CDR3 DNA sequence: TGCGCCAGCAGCCAAGATCACAGGGGACCCTACAATGAGCAGTTCTTC. Translating gives CASSQDHRGPYNEQFF.

Ten or more counts support this clonotype. The J gene is TRBJ2-7, the V gene TRBV28, with 7 bases fitting TRBD1. The CDR3 has 19 amino acids. Trimming cost V 6 bases and J 2 bases; bases outside gene matches: 22. Germline-derived CDR1 and CDR2 are MDHEN and SYDVKM. The CDR3 nucleotides are TGTGCCAGCAGCTCGCCGAAATTCCTCCGGGACAGCCTCCCCTACGAGCAGTACTTC. Translated: CASSSPKFLRDSLPYEQYF.

This clonotype was recorded many times. The chain's CDR3 is CAWKAERTTAQYF. In DNA form, the CDR3 reads TGTGCCTGGAAGGCAGAGAGGACTACGGCGCAGTACTTC. The rearrangement uses TRBV30 and TRBJ2-7, with TRBD2 as a possible D gene (6 bases). Germline V gives CDR1 GTSNPN, CDR2 SVGIG (reference sequence). V was pared by 4 bases and J by 9 bases, with 19 bases between. This CDR3 is 13 amino acids long.

The sample holds a few counts of this clonotype. The V and J genes are TRBV7-9 and TRBJ2-2, with 10 bases matching TRBD1. V trimming: 5 bases; J trimming: 1 base; junction bases outside the gene matches: 16. CDR1 and CDR2 (germline): SEHNR, FQNEAQ (reference sequence). The CDR3 runs 20 residues. The CDR3 here is CASSPQPGQGRNLNTGELFF. DNA for the CDR3: TGTGCCAGCAGCCCCCAACCGGGACAGGGGCGAAATTTGAACACCGGGGAGCTGTTTTTT.

This clonotype was recorded many times. This chain uses TRBV18 with TRBJ1-1, with D hard to call. Germline loops: CDR1 KGHSH, CDR2 LQKENI. CDR3 length: 14 amino acids. Trimming removed 2 bases at V and 0 bases at J, with 7 bases between. This chain's CDR3 is CASSPYAVNTEAFF. The CDR3 DNA reads TGTGCCAGCTCACCATACGCAGTGAACACTGAAGCTTTCTTT.

This clonotype was counted ten times or more. V gene TRBV5-1 combines with J gene TRBJ1-5, with D perhaps matching TRBD1 (5 bases). This CDR3 comprises 17 residues. Trimming stripped 2 bases from V and 3 bases from J, with 18 bases between. Germline assignment: CDR1 SGHRS and CDR2 YFSETQ. The CDR3 region has the DNA TGCGCCAGCAGCTTCCCTCTGGGGCCCAAACTCAATCAGCCCCAGCATTTT. This gives the protein CASSFPLGPKLNQPQHF.

About this clonotype itself: A much larger clone lies one base from this, so it may be a read error. The chain employs TRBV5-6 and TRBJ1-1; D gene unclear. This CDR3 is built from 13 residues. Looked up from germline, CDR1 is SGHDT and CDR2 is YYEEEE. With 0 bases removed from V and 9 bases from J, the gap between germline ends came to 12 bases. The CDR3 bases are TGTGCCAGCAGCTTGGTCTCCGAAAGAAAAGCTTTCTTT. Its protein is CASSLVSERKAFF.

The V call is TRBV6-1, the J call TRBJ1-5, with D perhaps matching TRBD1 (6 bases). Germline CDR1 reads MNHNS; CDR2 reads SASEGT. The CDR3 extends over 14 amino acids. V was cut by 8 bases and J by 5 bases, with 16 bases left in between. The CDR3 protein is CASWGLGGYQPQHF. DNA for the CDR3: TGTGCCAGCTGGGGGCTCGGGGGGTATCAGCCCCAGCATTTT.

The genes are TRBV29-1 and TRBJ1-2; a possible D gene is TRBD1 (5 bases). With 3 bases removed from V and 2 bases from J, the gap between germline ends came to 16 bases. This CDR3 is 15 amino acids long. The V gene's germline CDR1 is SQVTM and CDR2 ANQGSEA. CDR3 sequence: CSVDEGDFWNYGYTF. The CDR3 coding sequence is TGCAGCGTTGATGAAGGGGATTTTTGGAACTATGGCTACACCTTC.

V is TRBV7-9 and J is TRBJ1-1; possible D gene TRBD1, 5 bases. The CDR3 has 16 amino acids. Trimming stripped 6 bases from V and 0 bases from J, with 17 bases between. Germline lookup yields CDR1 SEHNR and CDR2 FQNEAQ (reference sequence). The CDR3 nucleotides are TGTGCCAGCAGACCACCGGGGGGAAGCCTGAACACTGAAGCTTTCTTT. Residues: CASRPPGGSLNTEAFF. Full variable domain (outside the CDR3, taken from reference TRBV7-9 and TRBJ1-1): DTGVSQNPRHKITKRGQNVTFRCDPISEHNRLYWYRQTLGQGPEFLTYFQNEAQLEKSRLLSDRFSAERPKGSFSTLEIQRTEQGDSAMYLCASRPPGGSLNTEAFFGQGTRLTVV.

The gene calls are TRBV12-3 or TRBV12-4 and TRBJ1-4; 7 bases map to TRBD1. The ends lost 3 bases at V and 8 bases at J; junction bases unmatched: 9. This CDR3 has 15 residues. CDR3 in amino acids: CASSLGDREREKLFF. The CDR3 DNA reads TGTGCCAGCAGTTTGGGCGACAGGGAAAGGGAAAAACTGTTTTTT.

This clonotype has only a few counts. The chain links TRBV20-1 to TRBJ1-5; D gene uncertain. The germline V gene encodes CDR1 DFQATT and CDR2 SNEGSKA (reference sequence). The CDR3 consists of 16 residues. V shed 3 bases and J shed 0 bases, with 15 bases lying between them. The CDR3 DNA follows: TGCAGTGCTAGGGATCCTCTTCGTTATAGCAATCAGCCCCAGCATTTT. It codes for CSARDPLRYSNQPQHF.

Only a few counts were recorded for this clonotype. Possible read error: a much larger clone is one base away. J is TRBJ2-1 and V is TRBV2; 10 nucleotides line up with TRBD1. The CDR3 has 16 residues. The germline CDR1 and CDR2 sequences are SNHLY and FYNNEI. Here the CDR3 reads CAGSLWTGGNGNEQFF. The DNA of the CDR3 is TGTGCCGGCAGTCTATGGACAGGGGGGAATGGCAATGAGCAGTTCTTC.

The table lists this clonotype with many counts. V gene TRBV28 combines with J gene TRBJ1-5; D gene uncertain. V was clipped by 2 bases and J by 6 bases, with 14 bases between them. The CDR3 covers 15 residues. Germline V lookup: CDR1 MDHEN, CDR2 SYDVKM. The CDR3 sequence: CASSLLLEGSQPQHF. DNA of the CDR3: TGTGCCAGCAGTTTACTACTTGAGGGATCTCAGCCCCAGCATTTT. The full variable domain, its missing parts supplied by reference TRBV28 and TRBJ1-5, is DVKVTQSSRYLVKRTGEKVFLECVQDMDHENMFWYRQDPGLGLRLIYFSYDVKMKEKGDIPEGYSVSREKKERFSLILESASTNQTSMYLCASSLLLEGSQPQHFGDGTRLSIL.